This TCR beta chain originates from a study of blood T cell repertoires in COVID-19. Study at large: The cDNA or gDNA used as material had been derived from T cells, B-cell-depleted T cells, or PBMCs.

CDR1 is SGHRS and CDR2 is YFSETQ in the germline V gene. This CDR3 comprises 17 residues. V trimming: 0 bases; J trimming: 4 bases; junction bases outside the gene matches: 11. The data were produced by immunoSEQ multiplex PCR, yet TCRdb's version contains in-frame clones alone and is incomplete. Of fewer than 300,000 clones listed, approximately 85% are singletons. V gene TRBV5-1 combines with J gene TRBJ2-3, with 7 bases that match TRBD1. Sequences were obtained from peripheral blood. The source is a human donor in a cohort sampled during active COVID-19. CDR3 sequence reads: CASSLVTATGVPDTQYF. The CDR3 region has the DNA TGCGCCAGCAGCTTGGTGACAGCCACAGGGGTCCCAGATACGCAGTATTTT.